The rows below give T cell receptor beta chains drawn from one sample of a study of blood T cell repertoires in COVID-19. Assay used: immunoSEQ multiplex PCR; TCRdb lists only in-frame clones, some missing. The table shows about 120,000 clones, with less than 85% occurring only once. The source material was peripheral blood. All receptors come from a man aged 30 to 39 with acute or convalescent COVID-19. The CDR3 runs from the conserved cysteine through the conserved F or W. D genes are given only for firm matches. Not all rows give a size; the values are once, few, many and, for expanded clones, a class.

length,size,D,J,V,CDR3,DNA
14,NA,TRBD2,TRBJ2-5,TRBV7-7,CASSPSGEGGTQYF,TGTGCTAGCAGCCCTAGCGGGGAAGGTGGGACCCAGTACTTC
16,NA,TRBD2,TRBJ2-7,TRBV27,CASRLTSGGAPYEQYF,TGTGCCAGCAGGTTAACTAGCGGGGGGGCCCCCTACGAGCAGTACTTC
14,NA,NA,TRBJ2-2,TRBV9,CASEHGGATGELFF,TGTGCCAGTGAACACGGTGGGGCCACCGGGGAGCTGTTTTTT
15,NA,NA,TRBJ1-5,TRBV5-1,CASSWTGLSNQPQHF,TGCGCCAGCAGCTGGACGGGATTGAGCAATCAGCCCCAGCATTTT
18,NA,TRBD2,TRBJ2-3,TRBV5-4,CASSLTVLYGTSGDTQYF,TGTGCCAGCAGCTTGACGGTGCTCTACGGGACTAGTGGAGATACGCAGTATTTT
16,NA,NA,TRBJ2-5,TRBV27,CASSLRFALSEETQYF,TGTGCCAGCAGTTTACGGTTCGCACTCTCGGAAGAGACCCAGTACTTC
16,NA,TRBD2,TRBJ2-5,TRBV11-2,CASSEGGTSPSKTQYF,TGTGCCAGCAGCGAGGGCGGGACTAGCCCTTCGAAGACCCAGTACTTC
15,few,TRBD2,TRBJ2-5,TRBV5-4,CASSRLAGDQETQYF,TGTGCCAGCAGCCGACTAGCGGGGGACCAAGAGACCCAGTACTTC
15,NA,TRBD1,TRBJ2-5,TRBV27,CASSSLQGLEETQYF,TGTGCCAGCAGTTCCTTACAGGGGTTGGAAGAGACCCAGTACTTC
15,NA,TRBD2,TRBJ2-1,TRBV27,CASRLAGSSYNEQFF,TGTGCCAGCAGACTAGCGGGGAGCTCCTACAATGAGCAGTTCTTC
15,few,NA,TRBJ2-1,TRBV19,CASSQSGTSRDEQFF,TGTGCCAGTAGTCAATCCGGGACAAGCCGGGATGAGCAGTTCTTC
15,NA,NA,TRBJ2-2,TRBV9,CASSVELVNTGELFF,TGTGCCAGCAGCGTAGAACTAGTAAACACCGGGGAGCTGTTTTTT
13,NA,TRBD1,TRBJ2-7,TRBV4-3,CASSQGDRAEQYF,TGCGCCAGCAGCCAAGGGGACAGGGCTGAGCAGTACTTC
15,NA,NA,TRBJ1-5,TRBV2,CASSERGGTYQPQHF,TGTGCCAGCAGTGAACGCGGGGGCACCTATCAGCCCCAGCATTTT
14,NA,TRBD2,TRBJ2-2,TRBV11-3,CASSLLAETGELFF,TGTGCCAGCAGCTTACTAGCGGAAACCGGGGAGCTGTTTTTT
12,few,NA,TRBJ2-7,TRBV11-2,CASSSQGQSQYF,TGTGCCAGCAGCTCGCAAGGACAGTCGCAGTACTTC
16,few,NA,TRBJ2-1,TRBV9,CASSPVGGGRYNEQFF,TGTGCCAGCAGCCCCGTAGGGGGGGGAAGATACAATGAGCAGTTCTTC
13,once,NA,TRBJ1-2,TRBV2,CASSDATNYGYTF,TGTGCCAGCAGTGACGCGACTAACTATGGCTACACCTTC
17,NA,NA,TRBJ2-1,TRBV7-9,CASSLLDFGQTYNEQFF,TGTGCCAGCAGCTTATTGGATTTTGGGCAAACCTACAATGAGCAGTTCTTC
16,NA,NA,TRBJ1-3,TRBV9,CASSVAPPVSGNTIYF,TGTGCCAGCAGCGTAGCCCCTCCCGTCTCTGGAAACACCATATATTTT
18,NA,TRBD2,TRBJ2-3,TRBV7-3,CASSLTSGRASGTDTQYF,TGTGCCAGCAGCTTGACTAGCGGGAGGGCCTCGGGCACAGATACGCAGTATTTT
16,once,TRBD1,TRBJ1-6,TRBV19,CASTLGTRGPNSPLHF,TGTGCCAGTACCCTCGGCACCAGGGGGCCTAATTCACCCCTCCACTTT
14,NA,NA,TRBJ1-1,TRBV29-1,CSARFETGLGAAFF,TGCAGCGCAAGATTCGAGACAGGATTAGGCGCAGCTTTCTTT
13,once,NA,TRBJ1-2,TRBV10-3,CAINLEGRGGYTF,TGTGCCATCAATTTGGAGGGGCGAGGGGGCTACACCTTC
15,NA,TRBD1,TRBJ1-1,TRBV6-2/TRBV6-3,CASSYTQGAGTEAFF,TGTGCCAGCAGTTACACGCAGGGGGCGGGCACTGAAGCTTTCTTT
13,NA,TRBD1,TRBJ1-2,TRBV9,CASSATGGDGYTF,TGTGCCAGCAGCGCGACAGGGGGCGATGGCTACACCTTC
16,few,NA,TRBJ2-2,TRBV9,CASSPGRGHTGGELFF,TGTGCCAGCAGCCCCGGGCGGGGCCATACTGGCGGGGAGCTGTTTTTT
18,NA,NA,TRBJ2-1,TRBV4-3,CASSPEGGYVGVGNEQFF,TGCGCCAGCAGCCCAGAAGGGGGTTATGTGGGAGTCGGGAATGAGCAGTTCTTC
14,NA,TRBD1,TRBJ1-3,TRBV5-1,CASSIDRAGNTIYF,TGCGCCAGCAGCATTGACAGGGCTGGAAACACCATATATTTT
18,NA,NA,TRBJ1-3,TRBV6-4,CASSDQNVRGNSGNTIYF,TGTGCCAGCAGTGACCAGAACGTCCGGGGGAACTCTGGAAACACCATATATTTT
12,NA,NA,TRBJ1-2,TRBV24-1,CATSDLQGGYTF,TGTGCCACCAGTGATTTGCAGGGCGGCTACACCTTC
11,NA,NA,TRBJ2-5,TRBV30,CAWSEGGPQYF,TGTGCCTGGAGCGAGGGTGGACCCCAGTACTTC
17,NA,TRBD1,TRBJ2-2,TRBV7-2,CASSPAAGTVYTGELFF,TGTGCCAGCAGCCCAGCGGCCGGGACAGTTTACACCGGGGAGCTGTTTTTT
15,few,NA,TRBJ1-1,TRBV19,CASSIVGLKNTEAFF,TGTGCCAGTAGTATAGTGGGACTGAAGAACACTGAAGCTTTCTTT
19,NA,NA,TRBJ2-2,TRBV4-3,CASSQDAPVLRDSSGELFF,TGCGCCAGCAGCCAAGATGCTCCGGTCCTAAGGGACTCCTCCGGGGAGCTGTTTTTT
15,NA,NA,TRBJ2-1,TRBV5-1,CASSPRQSSYNEQFF,TGCGCCAGCAGCCCGCGGCAGAGCTCCTACAATGAGCAGTTCTTC
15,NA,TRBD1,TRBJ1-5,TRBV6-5,CASTGDRGLNQPQHF,TGTGCCAGCACCGGGGACAGGGGGTTAAATCAGCCCCAGCATTTT
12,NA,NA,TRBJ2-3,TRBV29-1,CSARSSTDTQYF,TGCAGCGCGCGTTCTAGCACAGATACGCAGTATTTT
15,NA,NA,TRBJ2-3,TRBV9,CASSVGAGITDTQYF,TGTGCCAGCAGCGTAGGGGCCGGGATAACAGATACGCAGTATTTT
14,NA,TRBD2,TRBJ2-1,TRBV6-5,CASSSSGSYNEQFF,TGTGCCAGCAGTTCTAGCGGCTCCTACAATGAGCAGTTCTTC
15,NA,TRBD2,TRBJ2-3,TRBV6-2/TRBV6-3,CASSYLAGVTDTQYF,TGTGCCAGCAGTTATCTAGCGGGGGTGACAGATACGCAGTATTTT
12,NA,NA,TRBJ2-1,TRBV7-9,CASSPQGYEQFF,TGTGCCAGCAGCCCACAGGGTTATGAGCAGTTCTTC
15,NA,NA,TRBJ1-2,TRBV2,CASSEVGRGDYGYTF,TGTGCCAGCAGTGAAGTCGGCAGGGGAGACTATGGCTACACCTTC
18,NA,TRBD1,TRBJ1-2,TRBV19,CASTKYGGGTGEDYGYTF,TGTGCCAGTACTAAATATGGAGGAGGGACAGGGGAGGACTATGGCTACACCTTC
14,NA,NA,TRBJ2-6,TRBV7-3,CASREGAGANVLTF,TGTGCCAGCAGAGAGGGCGCTGGGGCCAACGTCCTGACTTTC
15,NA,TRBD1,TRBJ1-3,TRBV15,CATSPDRAGGNTIYF,TGTGCCACCAGTCCCGACAGGGCGGGAGGAAACACCATATATTTT
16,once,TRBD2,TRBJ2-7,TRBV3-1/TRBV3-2,CASSHASTSGTYEQYF,TGTGCCAGCAGCCATGCTAGCACTAGCGGAACCTACGAGCAGTACTTC
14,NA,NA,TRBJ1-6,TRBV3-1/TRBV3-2,CASSQIQGNSPLHF,TGTGCCAGCAGCCAAATACAGGGTAATTCACCCCTCCACTTT
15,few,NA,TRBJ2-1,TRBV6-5,CASSQFGGADNEQFF,TGTGCCAGCAGCCAGTTTGGGGGGGCGGACAATGAGCAGTTCTTC
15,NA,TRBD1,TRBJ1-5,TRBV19,CASRMDRGISQPQHF,TGTGCCAGTAGGATGGACAGGGGAATAAGTCAGCCCCAGCATTTT
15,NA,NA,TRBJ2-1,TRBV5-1,CASTSRVAGGNEQFF,TGCGCCAGCACCTCAAGGGTTGCCGGGGGCAATGAGCAGTTCTTC
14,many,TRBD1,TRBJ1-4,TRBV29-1,CSVERTGSDEKLFF,TGCAGCGTTGAACGGACAGGGTCGGATGAAAAACTGTTTTTT
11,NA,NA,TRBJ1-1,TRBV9,CASTRDTEAFF,TGTGCCAGCACCCGGGACACTGAAGCTTTCTTT
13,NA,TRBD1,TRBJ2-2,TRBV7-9,CASSDRGSGELFF,TGTGCCAGCAGCGACAGGGGGTCCGGGGAGCTGTTTTTT
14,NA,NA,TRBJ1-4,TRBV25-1,CASSYTATNEKLFF,TGTGCCAGCAGTTACACCGCAACTAATGAAAAACTGTTTTTT
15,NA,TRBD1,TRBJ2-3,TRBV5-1,CASSEGQGGADTQYF,TGCGCCAGCAGCGAGGGACAGGGAGGGGCAGATACGCAGTATTTT
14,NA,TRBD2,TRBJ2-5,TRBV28,CASSSGSGEETQYF,TGTGCCAGCAGTTCCGGTAGCGGGGAGGAGACCCAGTACTTC
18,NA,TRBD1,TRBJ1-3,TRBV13,CASSLGAPRGSVGNTIYF,TGTGCCAGCAGCTTAGGCGCCCCCAGGGGGTCGGTCGGAAACACCATATATTTT
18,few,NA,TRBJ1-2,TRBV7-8,CASSSLGPNTGLPPGYTF,TGTGCCAGCAGCTCCCTAGGCCCCAACACAGGGCTTCCTCCTGGCTACACCTTC